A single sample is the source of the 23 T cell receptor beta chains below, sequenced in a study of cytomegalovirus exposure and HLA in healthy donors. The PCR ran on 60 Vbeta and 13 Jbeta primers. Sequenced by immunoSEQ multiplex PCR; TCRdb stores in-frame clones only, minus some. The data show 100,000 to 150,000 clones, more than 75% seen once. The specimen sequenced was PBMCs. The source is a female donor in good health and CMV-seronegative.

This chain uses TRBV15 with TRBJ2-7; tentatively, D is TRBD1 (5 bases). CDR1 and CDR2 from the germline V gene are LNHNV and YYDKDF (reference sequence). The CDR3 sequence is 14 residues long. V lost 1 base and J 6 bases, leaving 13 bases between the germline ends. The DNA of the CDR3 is TGTGCCACCAGCAGAGGCGGCAGGGAAAGCGAGCAGTACTTC. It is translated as CATSRGGRESEQYF.

CDR3: CAGNHQMNTEAFF. The CDR3 bases are TGTGCCGGGAACCACCAGATGAACACTGAAGCTTTCTTT. The rearrangement links TRBV30 to TRBJ1-1; D is undetermined. CDR1 and CDR2 from the germline V gene are GTSNPN and SVGIG (reference sequence). This CDR3 is built from 13 residues. V was pared by 8 bases and J by 0 bases, with 13 bases between.

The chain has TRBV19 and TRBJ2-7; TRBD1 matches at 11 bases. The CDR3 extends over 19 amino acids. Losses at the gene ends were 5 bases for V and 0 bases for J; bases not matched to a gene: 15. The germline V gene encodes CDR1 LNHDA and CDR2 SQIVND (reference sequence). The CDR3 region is CASSCLRTGGYIDSYEQYF. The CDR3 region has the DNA TGTGCCAGTAGTTGCCTCCGGACAGGGGGCTACATCGACTCCTACGAGCAGTACTTC. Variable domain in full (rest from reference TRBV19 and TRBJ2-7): DGGITQSPKYLFRKEGQNVTLSCEQNLNHDAMYWYRQDPGQGLRLIYYSQIVNDFQKGDIAEGYSVSREKKESFPLTVTSAQKNPTAFYLCASSCLRTGGYIDSYEQYFGPGTRLTVT.

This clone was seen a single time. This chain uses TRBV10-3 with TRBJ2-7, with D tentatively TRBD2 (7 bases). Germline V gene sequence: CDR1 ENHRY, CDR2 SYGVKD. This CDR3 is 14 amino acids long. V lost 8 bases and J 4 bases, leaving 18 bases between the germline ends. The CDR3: CAIAGRVGGYEQYF. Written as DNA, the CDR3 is TGTGCCATCGCAGGGAGGGTAGGGGGATACGAGCAGTACTTC.

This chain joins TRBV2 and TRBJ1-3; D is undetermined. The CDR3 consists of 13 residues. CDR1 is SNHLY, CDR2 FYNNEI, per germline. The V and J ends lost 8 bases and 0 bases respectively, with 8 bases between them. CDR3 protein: CASGAYSGNTIYF. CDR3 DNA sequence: TGTGCCAGCGGAGCCTACTCTGGAAACACCATATATTTT.

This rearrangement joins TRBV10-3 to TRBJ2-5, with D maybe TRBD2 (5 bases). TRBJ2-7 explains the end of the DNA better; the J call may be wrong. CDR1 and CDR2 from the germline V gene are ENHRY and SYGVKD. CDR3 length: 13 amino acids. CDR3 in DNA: TGTGCCGTTAGGAGGACGGAGTCCTACGAGCAGTACTTC. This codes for CAVRRTESYEQYF.

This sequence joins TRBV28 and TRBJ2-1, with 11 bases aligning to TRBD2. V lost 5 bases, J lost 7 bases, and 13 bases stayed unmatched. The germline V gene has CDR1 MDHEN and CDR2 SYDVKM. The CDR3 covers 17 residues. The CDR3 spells CASSPPGGSGRANEQFF. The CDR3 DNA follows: TGTGCCAGCAGTCCCCCCGGGGGTAGCGGGAGGGCAAATGAGCAGTTCTTC.

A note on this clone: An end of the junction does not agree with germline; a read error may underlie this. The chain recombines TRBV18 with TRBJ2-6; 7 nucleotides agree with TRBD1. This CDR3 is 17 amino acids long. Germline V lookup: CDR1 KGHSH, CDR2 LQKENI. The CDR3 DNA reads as TGTGCCAGCTCAGCGATGGGGGCTGTGAAGGGGGCCAACGGCCTGACTTTC. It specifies CASSAMGAVKGANGLTF.

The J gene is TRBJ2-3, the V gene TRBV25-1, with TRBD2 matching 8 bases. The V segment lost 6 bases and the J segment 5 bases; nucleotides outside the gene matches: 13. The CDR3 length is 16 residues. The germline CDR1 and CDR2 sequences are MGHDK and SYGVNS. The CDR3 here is CASSKILAGDGDTQYF. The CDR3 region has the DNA TGTGCCAGCAGCAAAATCCTAGCGGGTGATGGAGATACGCAGTATTTT.

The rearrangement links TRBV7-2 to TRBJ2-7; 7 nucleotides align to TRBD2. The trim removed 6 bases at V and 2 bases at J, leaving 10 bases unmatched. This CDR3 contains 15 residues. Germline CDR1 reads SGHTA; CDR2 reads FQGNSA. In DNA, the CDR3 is TGTGCCAGCAGGGCCGTTGGCGGGAGAACCTACGAGCAGTACTTC. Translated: CASRAVGGRTYEQYF.

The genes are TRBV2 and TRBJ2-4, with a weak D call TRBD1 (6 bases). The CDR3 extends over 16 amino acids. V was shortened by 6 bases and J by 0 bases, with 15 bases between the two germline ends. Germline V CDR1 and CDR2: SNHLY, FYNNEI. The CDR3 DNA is TGTGCCAGCAGACCCGTGACAGGACTAGCCAAAAACATTCAGTACTTC. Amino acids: CASRPVTGLAKNIQYF.

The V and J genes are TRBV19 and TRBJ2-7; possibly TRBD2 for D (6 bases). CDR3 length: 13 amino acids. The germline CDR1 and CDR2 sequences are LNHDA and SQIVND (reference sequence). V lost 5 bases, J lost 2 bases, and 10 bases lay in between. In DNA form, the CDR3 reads TGTGCCAGTAGTCCCGGGACTCCCTACGAGCAGTACTTC. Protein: CASSPGTPYEQYF. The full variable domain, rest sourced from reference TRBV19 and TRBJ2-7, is DGGITQSPKYLFRKEGQNVTLSCEQNLNHDAMYWYRQDPGQGLRLIYYSQIVNDFQKGDIAEGYSVSREKKESFPLTVTSAQKNPTAFYLCASSPGTPYEQYFGPGTRLTVT.

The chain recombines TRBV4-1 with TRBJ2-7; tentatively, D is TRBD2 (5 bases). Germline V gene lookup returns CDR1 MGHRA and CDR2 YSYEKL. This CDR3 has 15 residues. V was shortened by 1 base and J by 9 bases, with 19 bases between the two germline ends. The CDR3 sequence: CASSQVGRAVTAQYF. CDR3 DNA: TGCGCCAGCAGCCAAGTTGGGCGGGCAGTTACGGCGCAGTACTTC.

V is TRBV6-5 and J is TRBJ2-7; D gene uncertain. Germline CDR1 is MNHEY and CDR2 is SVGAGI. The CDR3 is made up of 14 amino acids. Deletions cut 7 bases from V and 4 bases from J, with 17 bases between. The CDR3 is CASMNPSAGYEQYF. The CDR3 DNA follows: TGTGCCAGCATGAACCCGAGTGCCGGTTACGAGCAGTACTTC.

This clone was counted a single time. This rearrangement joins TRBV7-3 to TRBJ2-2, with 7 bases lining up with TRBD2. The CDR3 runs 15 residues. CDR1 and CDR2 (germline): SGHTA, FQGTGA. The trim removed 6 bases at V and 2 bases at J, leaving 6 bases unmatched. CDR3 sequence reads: CASSPLAGNTGELFF. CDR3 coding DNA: TGTGCCAGCAGTCCGTTAGCGGGTAACACCGGGGAGCTGTTTTTT.

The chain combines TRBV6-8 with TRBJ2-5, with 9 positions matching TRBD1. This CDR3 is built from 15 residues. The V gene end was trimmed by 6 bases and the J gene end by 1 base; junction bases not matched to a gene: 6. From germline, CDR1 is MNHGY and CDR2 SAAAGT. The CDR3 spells CASSRKDRGQETQYF. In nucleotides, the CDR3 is TGTGCCAGCAGCCGCAAGGACAGGGGCCAAGAGACCCAGTACTTC.

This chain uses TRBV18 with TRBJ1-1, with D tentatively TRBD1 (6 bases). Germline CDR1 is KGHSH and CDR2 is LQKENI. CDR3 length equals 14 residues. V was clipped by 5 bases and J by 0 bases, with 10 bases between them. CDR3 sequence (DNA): TGTGCCAGCTCAATCGGGGGGCTGAACACTGAAGCTTTCTTT. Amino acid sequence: CASSIGGLNTEAFF.

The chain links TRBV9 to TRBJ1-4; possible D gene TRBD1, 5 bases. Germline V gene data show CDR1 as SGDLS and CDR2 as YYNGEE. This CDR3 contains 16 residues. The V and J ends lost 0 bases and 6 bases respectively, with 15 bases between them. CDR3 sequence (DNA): TGTGCCAGCAGCGTAGCCGTAGGGGCAGGAGATGAAAAACTGTTTTTT. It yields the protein CASSVAVGAGDEKLFF.

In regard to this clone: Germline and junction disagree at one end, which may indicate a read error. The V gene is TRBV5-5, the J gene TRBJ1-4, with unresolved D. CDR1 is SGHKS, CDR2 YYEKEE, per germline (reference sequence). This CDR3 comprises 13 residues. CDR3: CASSLGTNEKLFF. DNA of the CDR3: TGTGCCAGCAGCTTGGGGACTAACGAAAAACTGTTTTTT.

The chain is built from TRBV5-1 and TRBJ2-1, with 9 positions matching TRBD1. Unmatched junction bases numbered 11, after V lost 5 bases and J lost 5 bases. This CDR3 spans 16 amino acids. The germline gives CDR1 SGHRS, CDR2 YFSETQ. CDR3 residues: CASRLPGQGMNNEQFF. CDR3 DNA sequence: TGCGCCAGCAGACTACCGGGACAGGGTATGAACAATGAGCAGTTCTTC.

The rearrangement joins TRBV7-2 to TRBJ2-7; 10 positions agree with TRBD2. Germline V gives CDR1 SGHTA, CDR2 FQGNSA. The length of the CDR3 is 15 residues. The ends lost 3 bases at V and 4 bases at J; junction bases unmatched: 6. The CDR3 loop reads CASSFSGLARYEQYF. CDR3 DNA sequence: TGTGCCAGCAGCTTCTCGGGACTAGCGAGATACGAGCAGTACTTC. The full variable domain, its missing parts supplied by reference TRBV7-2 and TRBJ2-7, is GAGVSQSPSNKVTEKGKDVELRCDPISGHTALYWYRQSLGQGLEFLIYFQGNSAPDKSGLPSDRFSAERTGGSVSTLTIQRTQQEDSAVYLCASSFSGLARYEQYFGPGTRLTVT.

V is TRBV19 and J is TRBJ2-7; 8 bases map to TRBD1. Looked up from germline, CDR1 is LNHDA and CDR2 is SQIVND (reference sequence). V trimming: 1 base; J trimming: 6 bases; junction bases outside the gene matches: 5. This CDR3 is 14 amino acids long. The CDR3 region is CASSIADRGSEQYF. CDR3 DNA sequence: TGTGCCAGTAGTATAGCCGACAGGGGAAGCGAGCAGTACTTC.

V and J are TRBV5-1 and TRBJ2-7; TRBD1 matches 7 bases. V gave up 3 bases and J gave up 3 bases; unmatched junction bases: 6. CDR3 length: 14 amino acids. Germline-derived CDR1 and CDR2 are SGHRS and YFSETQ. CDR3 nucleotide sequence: TGCGCCAGCAGCTACCACAGGGGAGACTACGAGCAGTACTTC. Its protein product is CASSYHRGDYEQYF.